This T cell receptor beta chain was documented in a study of response to subunit inactivated influenza vaccine. Findings and limits, study-wide: Only a handful of new T cells, the authors suggested, are recruited with each seasonal influenza vaccination.

This clonotype was detected only a few times. Its antigen is unidentified. Germline values: CDR1 SGHTA, CDR2 FQGNSA. The CDR3 runs to 14 residues. V dropped 2 bases and J dropped 6; count of bases not matched to a gene: 3. TCRdb independently ran MiXCR on the RT-PCR reads; one entry per CDR3 protein. The sample carries approximately 500,000 distinct CDR3 sequences, roughly 13% recorded once. The rearrangement uses TRBV7-2 and TRBJ2-7, with TRBD2 identical over 11 bases. This sample comprised PBMCs from blood, obtained roughly 47 days after vaccination. The sequence derives from a man aged 50-59 years who received an inactivated influenza vaccine. This CDR3 is CASSLLLAGGEQYF. In nucleotides, the CDR3 is TGTGCCAGCAGCTTATTGCTAGCGGGAGGCGAGCAGTACTTC.